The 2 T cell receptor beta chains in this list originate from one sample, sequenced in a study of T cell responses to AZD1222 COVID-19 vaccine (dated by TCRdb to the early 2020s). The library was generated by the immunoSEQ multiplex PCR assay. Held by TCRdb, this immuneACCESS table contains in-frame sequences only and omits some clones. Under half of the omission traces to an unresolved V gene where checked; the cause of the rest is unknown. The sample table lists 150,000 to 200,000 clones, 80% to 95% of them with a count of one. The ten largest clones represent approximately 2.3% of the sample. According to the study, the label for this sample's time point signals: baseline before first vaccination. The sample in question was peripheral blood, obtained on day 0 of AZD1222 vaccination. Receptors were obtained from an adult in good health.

CDR3 sequence: CASSLVGARGGGSPLHF. CDR3 nucleotides: TGTGCCAGCAGCTTAGTCGGGGCTAGGGGGGGAGGTTCACCCCTCCACTTT. The chain employs TRBV7-2 and TRBJ1-6; TRBD1 is a possible D gene (6 bases). This CDR3 has 17 amino acids. Germline V gives CDR1 SGHTA, CDR2 FQGNSA. The V and J ends lost 1 base and 9 bases respectively, with 19 bases between them.

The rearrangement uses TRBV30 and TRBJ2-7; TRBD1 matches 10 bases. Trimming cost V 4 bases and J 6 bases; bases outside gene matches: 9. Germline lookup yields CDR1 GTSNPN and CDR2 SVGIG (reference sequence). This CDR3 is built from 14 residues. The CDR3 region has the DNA TGTGCCTGGACGCCGGGACAGGGGATGGCCGAGCAGTACTTC. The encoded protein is CAWTPGQGMAEQYF.